The next 19 T cell receptor beta chains were all read from a single sample in a study of T-cell reconstitution after alpha-beta-depleted transplantation in children. During its preparation, the TCRbeta library received unique molecular identifiers. TCRdb passed the PCR reads through MiXCR, listing each CDR3 protein once. The table includes roughly 70,000 distinct CDR3 sequences, roughly 4.9% detected once. The source was PBMCs, mostly from graft donor cells, collected 180 days after TCRalphabeta/CD19-depleted stem cell transplant. Receptors originate from a boy younger than two who had a stem cell transplant for acute myeloid leukemia, so the T cells may come from the graft donor.

This clonotype has a count of ten or more. The CDR3 nucleotides are TGTGCCAGCAGCTTTGGCCCAGGGAATAATTCACCCCTCCACTTT. Translating gives CASSFGPGNNSPLHF. V usage is TRBV7-2 and J usage is TRBJ1-6, with a weak D call TRBD1 (5 bases). Trimming removed 3 bases from V and 5 bases from J, with 11 bases in between. Germline CDR1 SGHTA, CDR2 FQGNSA. The CDR3 spans 15 residues.

This clonotype was recorded at least ten times. V and J are TRBV6-2 or TRBV6-3 and TRBJ2-1, with D possibly matching TRBD2 (5 bases). CDR1 is MNHEY, CDR2 SVGEGT, per germline. V lost 7 bases and J 5 bases, leaving 15 bases between the germline ends. The CDR3 covers 14 residues. CDR3 residues: CASTDPPGNNEQFF. CDR3 DNA sequence: TGTGCCAGCACCGACCCTCCCGGGAACAATGAGCAGTTCTTC.

This clonotype was seen at least ten times. The chain joins TRBV6-1 to TRBJ2-5, with TRBD2 matching 9 bases. Unmatched junction bases numbered 12, after V lost 5 bases and J lost 5 bases. The germline gives CDR1 MNHNS, CDR2 SASEGT. This CDR3 has 16 residues. The CDR3 spells CASSPYGGGARETQYF. The CDR3 DNA reads as TGTGCCAGCAGTCCCTACGGCGGGGGGGCCCGGGAGACCCAGTACTTC.

This clonotype was counted at least ten times. This sequence joins TRBV20-1 and TRBJ2-7, with 9 bases lining up with TRBD1. CDR3 length: 14 amino acids. The germline gives CDR1 DFQATT, CDR2 SNEGSKA (reference sequence). The V segment lost 3 bases and the J segment 2 bases; nucleotides outside the gene matches: 5. In DNA form, the CDR3 reads TGCAGTGCTAGGCCGGGACAGGGAACCTACGAGCAGTACGTC. Translated: CSARPGQGTYEQYV.

This clonotype was observed at least ten times. The chain uses TRBV5-5 and TRBJ1-5; a possible D gene is TRBD1 (5 bases). V was clipped by 0 bases and J by 7 bases, with 14 bases between them. The CDR3 has 15 amino acids. Germline V gene data show CDR1 as SGHKS and CDR2 as YYEKEE (reference sequence). The CDR3 protein is CASSLGAGFEQPQHF. The CDR3, as DNA: TGTGCCAGCAGCTTGGGGGCAGGGTTCGAACAGCCCCAGCATTTT.

This clonotype was seen ten or more times. The CDR3 sequence is CASRNRGGSSGNQPQHF. CDR3 sequence (DNA): TGTGCCAGCAGGAATAGGGGGGGATCGTCCGGCAATCAGCCCCAGCATTTT. This chain links TRBV13 with TRBJ1-5, with a weak D call TRBD1 (6 bases). The ends were cut back, 6 bases at V and 2 bases at J, with 20 bases in the middle. Germline V gives CDR1 PRHDT, CDR2 FYEKMQ (reference sequence). The length of the CDR3 is 17 residues.

This clonotype was counted many times. This rearrangement joins TRBV29-1 to TRBJ2-1; no reliable D call. V lost 3 bases, J lost 5 bases, and 8 bases lay in between. This CDR3 contains 12 residues. CDR1 is SQVTM, CDR2 ANQGSEA, per germline. Written as DNA, the CDR3 is TGCAGCGTTGACCGGCCAAACAATGAGCAGTTCTTC. The encoded protein is CSVDRPNNEQFF.

The sample holds many counts of this clonotype. This sequence joins TRBV19 and TRBJ2-2, with 8 bases that match TRBD1. CDR3 length: 16 residues. Germline values: CDR1 LNHDA, CDR2 SQIVND (reference sequence). The V and J ends lost 6 bases and 3 bases, in that order; junction bases with no gene match: 9. The CDR3 sequence: CASSPLTGVDTGELFF. The DNA for the CDR3 is TGTGCCAGTAGCCCCCTGACAGGGGTGGACACCGGGGAGCTGTTTTTT. Full variable domain (missing parts from reference TRBV19 and TRBJ2-2): DGGITQSPKYLFRKEGQNVTLSCEQNLNHDAMYWYRQDPGQGLRLIYYSQIVNDFQKGDIAEGYSVSREKKESFPLTVTSAQKNPTAFYLCASSPLTGVDTGELFFGEGSRLTVL.

The table lists this clonotype with many counts. The J gene is TRBJ1-2, the V gene TRBV20-1; 8 bases align to TRBD1. This CDR3 has 12 residues. Trimming cost V 6 bases and J 3 bases; bases outside gene matches: 3. Germline V gene data show CDR1 as DFQATT and CDR2 as SNEGSKA (reference sequence). CDR3 region: CSARGRDYGYTF. Here the CDR3 DNA reads TGCAGTGCCAGGGGGCGCGACTATGGCTACACCTTC.

This clonotype was counted at least ten times. The chain has TRBV7-2 and TRBJ1-5, with D perhaps matching TRBD1 (6 bases). V was trimmed by 2 bases and J by 7 bases, leaving 12 bases between them. In germline, CDR1 is SGHTA, CDR2 FQGNSA. The CDR3 contains 14 residues. CDR3 DNA sequence: TGTGCCAGCAGCTTACGGGGACATGAGCAGCCCCAGCATTTT. Its translation is CASSLRGHEQPQHF.

This clonotype showed up many times. The chain combines TRBV12-3 or TRBV12-4 with TRBJ1-5; D not certain. The CDR3 spans 13 residues. Trimming left V 5 bases short and J 8 bases short, with 13 bases between. The CDR3 loop reads CASSVPGREPQHF. The CDR3 bases are TGTGCCAGCAGTGTACCCGGGAGAGAGCCCCAGCATTTT.

This sequence joins TRBV7-8 and TRBJ2-1, with 8 bases that match TRBD1. CDR1 and CDR2 (germline): SGHVS, FQNEAQ. Unmatched junction bases numbered 2, after V lost 4 bases and J lost 0 bases. CDR3 size: 15 residues. The CDR3 DNA follows: TGTGCCAGCAGCTGGGACAGGACCTCCTACAATGAGCAGTTCTTC. Protein: CASSWDRTSYNEQFF. Using reference TRBV7-8 and TRBJ2-1 for the parts outside the CDR3, the full variable domain is GAGVSQSPRYKVAKRGQDVALRCDPISGHVSLFWYQQALGQGPEFLTYFQNEAQLDKSGLPSDRFFAERPEGSVSTLKIQRTQQEDSAVYLCASSWDRTSYNEQFFGPGTRLTVL.

This clonotype was detected many times. The gene calls are TRBV11-2 and TRBJ1-1; 7 bases are shared with TRBD1. CDR1 is SGHAT, CDR2 FQNNGV, per germline. Unmatched junction bases numbered 16, after V lost 5 bases and J lost 1 base. The CDR3 contains 18 residues. This chain's CDR3 is CASSPHLGQANGNTEAFF. CDR3 bases: TGTGCCAGCAGCCCACACCTCGGACAGGCAAACGGGAACACTGAAGCTTTCTTT.

This clonotype was found many times. The chain employs TRBV3-1 and TRBJ2-7, with D unresolved. Germline V gives CDR1 LGHDT, CDR2 YNNKEL (reference sequence). The CDR3 has 16 amino acids. The V end lost 0 bases, the J end lost 0 bases, and 12 bases lay between the germline ends. CDR3 DNA: TGTGCCAGCAGCCAAGATTCGGGCCGCAGCTCCTACGAGCAGTACTTC. Protein product: CASSQDSGRSSYEQYF.

Many counts were recorded for this clonotype. The V call is TRBV5-1, the J call TRBJ2-1, with 10 bases lining up with TRBD1. This CDR3 comprises 15 residues. Trimming removed 4 bases from V and 8 bases from J; junction bases left unmatched: 9. CDR1 and CDR2 from the germline V gene are SGHRS and YFSETQ. The CDR3 DNA reads as TGCGCCAGCAGCGCACCTTTCGGGACAGGGGATGAGCAGTTCTTC. Its translation: CASSAPFGTGDEQFF.

This clonotype was counted many times. The gene calls are TRBV12-3 or TRBV12-4 and TRBJ2-1; D may be TRBD1 or TRBD2 (5 bases each). V lost 6 bases to trimming and J lost 13 bases, with 13 bases between them. This CDR3 has 11 residues. This chain's CDR3 is CASRGPSYQFF. CDR3 DNA: TGTGCCAGCAGGGGACCCTCTTACCAGTTCTTC.

This clonotype was seen many times. The J gene is TRBJ2-5, the V gene TRBV2, with D unresolved. The germline CDR1 and CDR2 sequences are SNHLY and FYNNEI. The CDR3 is made up of 15 amino acids. V lost 3 bases, J lost 2 bases, and 13 bases lay in between. The CDR3 is CASSESRGRQETQYF. As DNA, the CDR3 is TGTGCCAGCAGTGAGAGCCGCGGAAGACAAGAGACCCAGTACTTC.

Many counts were recorded for this clonotype. The chain uses TRBV29-1 and TRBJ2-3; TRBD1 agrees at 11 bases. CDR3 length equals 15 residues. Germline CDR1 is SQVTM and CDR2 is ANQGSEA. The junction had 7 bases not matched to a gene; V was cut back by 2 bases and J by 6 bases. DNA for the CDR3: TGCAGCGTTGAACGCCGGGACAGGGGGGGCGATACGCAGTATTTT. It translates to CSVERRDRGGDTQYF.

The sample holds many counts of this clonotype. The V and J genes are TRBV20-1 and TRBJ1-2; D perhaps matches TRBD1 (5 bases). V was shortened by 7 bases and J by 6 bases, with 27 bases between the two germline ends. CDR1 and CDR2 from the germline V gene are DFQATT and SNEGSKA (reference sequence). This CDR3 has 16 residues. The CDR3 here is CSVKGTPGTPGHGYTF. The CDR3 region has the DNA TGCAGTGTTAAGGGGACCCCGGGGACCCCTGGCCATGGCTACACCTTC.